One sample yielded the 14 T cell receptor beta chains listed below, sequenced in a study of blood T cells in healthy people across ages. Sample-barcoded 5' priming and a J-beta primer mix drove a second PCR of about 7 to 11 cycles. TCRdb analysed the 5' RACE reads with MiXCR anew, one entry per CDR3 protein. The sample shows 700,000 or so distinct CDR3 sequences, less than 45% of them seen only once. Specimen: blood. The receptors shown here come from a man older than 75 in good health.

The chain carries TRBV20-1 and TRBJ1-1; D is undetermined. V was clipped by 0 bases and J by 3 bases, with 14 bases between them. This CDR3 contains 15 residues. From germline, CDR1 is DFQATT and CDR2 SNEGSKA (reference sequence). The CDR3 DNA reads as TGCAGTGCTAGAGATACGGGAATTGGGGACACTGAAGCTTTCTTT. Translating it yields CSARDTGIGDTEAFF.

The chain uses TRBV5-1 and TRBJ2-3, with 7 positions matching TRBD1. Trimming at V came to 4 bases and at J to 7 bases, leaving 12 bases not matched to a gene. Germline CDR1 SGHRS, CDR2 YFSETQ. CDR3 length equals 15 residues. CDR3 sequence (DNA): TGCGCCAGCAGCCCGACAGGGTTGGAGCGGAATACGCAGTATTTT. Translation gives CASSPTGLERNTQYF.

The V call is TRBV13, the J call TRBJ2-3, with 7 positions matching TRBD2. Germline V lookup: CDR1 PRHDT, CDR2 FYEKMQ (reference sequence). The CDR3 is made up of 19 amino acids. J lost 6 bases, V lost 7 bases, and 25 bases had no gene match. The CDR3 spells CASTPGWRTRLQSTDTQYF. CDR3 nucleotides: TGTGCCAGCACACCGGGGTGGAGGACTAGGCTGCAATCGACGGATACGCAGTATTTT. The full variable domain, with the rest looked up from reference TRBV13 and TRBJ2-3, is AAGVIQSPRHLIKEKRETATLKCYPIPRHDTVYWYQQGPGQDPQFLISFYEKMQSDKGSIPDRFSAQQFSDYHSELNMSSLELGDSALYFCASTPGWRTRLQSTDTQYFGPGTRLTVL.

The chain uses TRBV30 and TRBJ1-6; D remains ambiguous. Germline V gene data show CDR1 as GTSNPN and CDR2 as SVGIG (reference sequence). The CDR3 length is 14 residues. Trimming took off 2 bases at V and 8 bases at J, with 13 bases between the two ends. The DNA of the CDR3 is TGTGCCTGGAGTCGCCGGGAGTCGGATTCACCCCTCCACTTT. Protein product: CAWSRRESDSPLHF.

This chain joins TRBV27 and TRBJ2-5; TRBD1 aligns across 7 bases. This CDR3 comprises 17 residues. The trim removed 2 bases at V and 3 bases at J, leaving 12 bases unmatched. The germline V gene has CDR1 MNHEY and CDR2 SMNVEV (reference sequence). The CDR3 here is CASSLRSPRQGEETQYF. CDR3 DNA: TGTGCCAGCAGTTTAAGAAGCCCCCGACAGGGAGAAGAGACCCAGTACTTC.

This clonotype was picked up a small number of times. The V gene is TRBV29-1, the J gene TRBJ1-1, with D possibly matching TRBD1 (5 bases). This CDR3 is built from 11 residues. Per the germline V gene, CDR1 is SQVTM and CDR2 is ANQGSEA. Trimming took 5 bases from V and 4 from J, leaving 8 bases between them. The CDR3 protein is CSVTDSTEAFF. The CDR3 DNA sequence: TGCAGCGTTACAGACAGCACTGAAGCTTTCTTT.

V is TRBV15 and J is TRBJ2-3; 15 nucleotides line up with TRBD2. This CDR3 comprises 20 residues. The junction had 13 bases not matched to a gene; V was cut back by 5 bases and J by 1 base. Germline assignment: CDR1 LNHNV and CDR2 YYDKDF (reference sequence). CDR3 amino acids: CATSVSPLGLAGGRTDTQYF. The CDR3 DNA sequence: TGTGCCACCAGCGTATCCCCATTGGGACTAGCGGGAGGCCGCACAGATACGCAGTATTTT.

This chain joins TRBV7-2 and TRBJ2-7; TRBD1 matches at 9 bases. CDR3 length: 15 amino acids. V shed 5 bases, J shed 1 base, and the junction held 6 bases outside the gene matches. Germline assignment: CDR1 SGHTA and CDR2 FQGNSA. The CDR3 reads CASSTDRGASYEQYF. The DNA of the CDR3 is TGTGCCAGCAGCACCGACAGGGGGGCGTCCTACGAGCAGTACTTC.

This clonotype was picked up a small number of times. The V call is TRBV4-1, the J call TRBJ2-7, with 8 nucleotides matching TRBD1. Germline V lookup: CDR1 MGHRA, CDR2 YSYEKL. After removal of 2 bases from V and 1 base from J, the junction contained 13 bases not matched to a gene. There are 18 residues in the CDR3. In nucleotides, the CDR3 is TGCGCCAGCAGCCAACATCCACCCCGCGGGACAGGTTCCTACGAGCAGTACTTC. Translation gives CASSQHPPRGTGSYEQYF.

This clonotype was observed a handful of times. V usage is TRBV3-1 and J usage is TRBJ2-3; TRBD2 is a possible D gene (6 bases). V was shortened by 1 base and J by 7 bases, with 18 bases between the two germline ends. CDR3 length: 16 amino acids. CDR1 and CDR2 (germline): LGHDT, YNNKEL (reference sequence). CDR3 in DNA: TGTGCCAGCAGCCAAGGACGGGACTTAAGGACGAATACGCAGTATTTT. Translation gives CASSQGRDLRTNTQYF.

The rearrangement uses TRBV20-1 and TRBJ2-1; 12 nucleotides match TRBD2. V shed 3 bases, J shed 2 bases, and the junction held 5 bases outside the gene matches. The CDR3 extends over 16 amino acids. From germline, CDR1 is DFQATT and CDR2 SNEGSKA (reference sequence). The DNA for the CDR3 is TGCAGTGCTAGCCCCCCTAGCGGGAGGGCCTACAATGAGCAGTTCTTC. This codes for CSASPPSGRAYNEQFF.

This sequence joins TRBV5-1 and TRBJ2-7; TRBD1 aligns across 10 bases. With V trimmed by 0 bases and J by 5 bases, 8 bases remained unmatched. Germline-derived CDR1 and CDR2 are SGHRS and YFSETQ. This CDR3 spans 16 amino acids. CDR3: CASSLAVGQGIHEQYF. CDR3 in DNA: TGCGCCAGCAGCTTGGCCGTGGGACAGGGGATCCACGAGCAGTACTTC.

There are many counts of this clonotype. V is TRBV7-2 and J is TRBJ2-1; unclear D gene. The CDR3 is made up of 11 amino acids. Trimming cost V 0 bases and J 7 bases, with 1 base left between them. Germline V CDR1 and CDR2: SGHTA, FQGNSA. The CDR3: CASSLANEQFF. CDR3 DNA sequence: TGTGCCAGCAGCTTAGCGAATGAGCAGTTCTTC.

The sample holds many counts of this clonotype. The chain has TRBV14 and TRBJ2-3, with D perhaps TRBD1 or TRBD2 (5 bases each). With 0 bases removed from V and 4 bases from J, the gap between germline ends came to 14 bases. The length of the CDR3 is 16 residues. The germline V gene encodes CDR1 SGHDN and CDR2 FVKESK. The CDR3 sequence: CASSQDVGRGADTQYF. CDR3 DNA: TGTGCCAGCAGCCAAGATGTGGGTCGAGGGGCAGATACGCAGTATTTT.